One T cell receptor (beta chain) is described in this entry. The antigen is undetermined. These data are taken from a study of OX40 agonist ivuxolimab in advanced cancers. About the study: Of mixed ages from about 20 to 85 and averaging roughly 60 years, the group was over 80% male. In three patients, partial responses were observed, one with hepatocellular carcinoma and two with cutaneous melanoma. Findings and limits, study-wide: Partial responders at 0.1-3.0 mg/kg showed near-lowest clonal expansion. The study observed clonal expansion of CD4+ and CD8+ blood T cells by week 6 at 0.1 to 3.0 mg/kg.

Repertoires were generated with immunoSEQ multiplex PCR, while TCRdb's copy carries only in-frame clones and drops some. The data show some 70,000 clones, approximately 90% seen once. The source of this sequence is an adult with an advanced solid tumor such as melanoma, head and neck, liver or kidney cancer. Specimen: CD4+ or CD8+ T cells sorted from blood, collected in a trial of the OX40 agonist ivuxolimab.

Here the CDR3 reads CASSFVPVAGAGNNEQFF. The CDR3, as DNA: TGCGCCAGCAGCTTCGTACCTGTAGCGGGAGCGGGGAACAATGAGCAGTTCTTC. The chain couples TRBV5-1 to TRBJ2-1; TRBD2 matches at 9 bases. Trimming cost V 2 bases and J 5 bases; bases outside gene matches: 14. Germline CDR1 is SGHRS and CDR2 is YFSETQ. This CDR3 is 18 amino acids long.